Sequencing of this T cell receptor beta chain was carried out in a study of cytomegalovirus exposure and HLA in healthy donors (dated 2017 in TCRdb). Looking at the study overall: According to an earlier analysis of around 600 of the donors, about 179 million T cells yielded roughly 100 million unique TCR beta sequences and about 300 Gb of sequence data. An early release covering roughly 640 HLA-typed donors comprised about 300 gigabases of sequencing data and around 80 million unique TCR sequences. Of the 350 to 450 genotyped donors, 65% to 90% were placed in the genetic ancestry cluster associated with self-reported Caucasian donors. The study aimed to test whether cataloging public T cell receptors could reveal signatures of past pathogen exposure. The study used immunosequencing to profile the T cell repertoires of approximately 650 subjects and linked those repertoires to cytomegalovirus serostatus. A separate validation cohort of about 110 different subjects was used in addition to the approximately 700-subject first cohort. The study combined high-throughput TCR immunosequencing, statistical association of individual TCRs with disease status, and machine learning to predict cytomegalovirus infection status. To study patterns of TCR occurrence, a later analysis re-analyzed previously published TCR beta repertoires from under 750 donors and added high-resolution HLA genotyping. Rather than drawing on any new phenotypic data, the later analysis identified candidate immune exposures from TCR beta sequences and the way those sequences occurred across donors. An earlier analysis of 587 of the donors used high-throughput TCR beta sequencing to judge whether each TCR beta V gene segment behaved as functional or pseudogenic. Donor age, sex, ethnicity and CMV serostatus were compiled alongside the repertoire data. A later genetic analysis used genome-wide SNP genotypes for about three fifths of the roughly 700 donors, treating that subset as a discovery cohort. Every discovery cohort repertoire had been produced on one sequencing platform. Class I and class II HLA loci were covered by the typing at four-digit resolution. The number of donors typed differed by locus, with 629-630 for A, B, C, DRB1 and DQB1, over 500 for DQA1, 600 to 610 for DPA1, and approximately 470 for DPB1. Because of strong linkage in the cohort, roughly five DR-DQ haplotypes were treated as single units for association and clustering. Among approximately 370 genotyped donors of the cohort, an average of approximately 200,000 unique TCR beta nucleotide sequences was sequenced per donor, of which 15% to 20% were non-productive.

The sample holds one count of this clone. Its antigen remains undetermined. No base quality information exists; no much larger clone differs at one position. Here is what the overall study found, with its caveats: According to a later genetic analysis, donors in an Asian-associated ancestry cluster had fewer N-insertions in productive TCRs than the roughly 700-donor mean. The earlier analysis of fewer than 750 of the donors excluded over 15 rarely observed V segments, including chromosome 9 orphons, because counts were too low. CMV serostatus was the only immune exposure information available for the cohort. The authors suggested that the approach could potentially be generalized to other disease states and immunological phenotypes. Assigning TCR associations to individual alleles was difficult when HLA alleles, especially DR and DQ, strongly co-occurred. In this cohort, only TCR beta chains were sequenced, and detectable features were limited by the absence of alpha or paired-chain data. Across donors, most TCR sequences were observed very rarely, whereas some public TCRs were present in many individuals. Cytomegalovirus status was reported to be diagnosed by the classifier with high specificity and sensitivity in both the original and validation cohorts. A later analysis reported that several top co-occurrence clusters appeared linked to parvovirus B19, influenza, CMV and Epstein-Barr virus. In a later analysis, about 16,000 TCR beta sequences were associated with specific HLA alleles at a false discovery rate of 0.05. In a later analysis, most CMV-associated TCR beta chains were found to appear HLA-restricted, with HLA associations seemingly driven largely by CMV exposure. The 87-base-pair reads could not distinguish some IMGT-functional V segments, including TRBV6-2 and TRBV6-3, so those segments were excluded. In an earlier analysis of some 500 of the donors, most TCR beta V segments appeared in productive rearrangements about 87% or about 30% of the time, broadly matching IMGT annotations. Three of the identified cytomegalovirus-associated TCR beta chains were confirmed in vitro to be specific for cytomegalovirus antigens. The presence/absence analyses assumed that sequencing depth was roughly uniform across donors, and that assumption may not be true. Correlated functional status among segregating V segments might be attributable to linkage disequilibrium, but an unknown experimental factor could not be ruled out. In the study, about 150 TCR beta chains were listed as associated with cytomegalovirus. In a later analysis, the rate of TCR association differed among HLA loci, with DRB1 alleles having the most associated TCRs and HLA-C alleles having the fewest. Because HLA typing was missing for some donors at each locus, association tests included only the typed subset. The sequencing pipeline was judged likely to have produced a cluster of highly shared sequence variants as a technical artifact. Compared with equally common non-associated chains, HLA-associated TCR beta chains in a later analysis were more clonally expanded and had lower generation probabilities. V-gene and J-gene trimming of TCR beta chains was associated with a missense DCLRE1C variant in a later genetic analysis, and the association was replicated in an independent cohort. A further reported finding was that TCR beta sequences accurately predicted the HLA-A and HLA-B alleles for most subjects in the first cohort.

The cohort was made up of under 800 healthy bone marrow donors. At the time of sampling, every cohort member was nominally healthy, though immune exposures that went unrecorded were likely present. The donor tested CMV seronegative, placing the donor among the 300 to 450 seronegative members of the cohort. Each donor provided a peripheral blood sample, and peripheral blood mononuclear cells were used for TCR beta sequencing. The Qiagen DNeasy Blood Extraction Kit was used to extract genomic DNA from the blood cell samples. The library was made by the immunoSEQ multiplex PCR assay. The multiplex PCR relied on a mix of 60 forward primers for TCR Vbeta segments and 13 reverse primers for TCR Jbeta segments. The CDR3 region of rearranged TCR beta genes was amplified from genomic DNA with a multiplex PCR assay. On the Illumina HiSeq System, the amplified TCR beta libraries were sequenced as 87-base-pair reads. The authors' analysis ran thus. A later analysis tallied roughly 76 million unique TCR beta chains across the 550 to 850 repertoires, and some 10 million of those chains were shared by two or more donors. A nearest-neighbor algorithm error-corrected the raw reads and collapsed the reads into unique sequences, merging closely related sequences to remove PCR and sequencing errors. To assign V, D and J gene segments, CDR3 sequences were aligned to IMGT reference sequences. Each retained sequence needed at least a six-nucleotide match to both a V gene segment and a J gene segment. A rearrangement counted as productive if the CDR3 had no stop codons and remained in frame with V and J, and every other rearrangement counted as non-productive. CDR3 was defined according to IMGT convention as the region running from the second conserved V-encoded cysteine to the conserved J-encoded phenylalanine. In an earlier analysis of just under 600 of the donors, sequences lacking an unambiguous match to a single V gene segment were excluded. In an earlier analysis of a few hundred of the donors, V segments were called functional above 56.7% productive rearrangements and were called segregating when the between-donor standard deviation exceeded 5%. A statistical classification framework was built to diagnose cytomegalovirus status from the catalog of TCR beta chain sequences. In a later analysis, TCR nucleotide sequences were compared against IMGT/GENE-DB human TR gene sequences so that V and J genes could be assigned. In a later analysis, CDR3 sequences and most-parsimonious VDJ recombination scenarios were assigned using the TCRdist pipeline. A later analysis defined each TCR beta chain by its CDR3 amino acid sequence plus V-gene family, and excluded reads lacking a unique V-gene family. To address suspected cross-contamination and a sequencing artifact, a later analysis removed 592 highly shared, low-generation-probability nucleotide sequences. In a later analysis, a clonal expansion index was calculated for each public chain from normalized within-repertoire ranks of inferred template counts. Generation probabilities in a later analysis came from a VDJ recombination model fitted to out-of-frame rearrangements, and those results were checked against IGoR. Hypergeometric tests were used in a later analysis to score TCR-TCR, TCR-HLA and TCR-CMV co-occurrence, with a repertoire-size bias correction applied to the TCR pairs. In a later analysis, false discovery rates were estimated by permuting HLA or CMV assignments 20 times. In a later analysis, co-occurring TCRs were grouped with DBSCAN, and TCRdist sequence similarity was added when clustering was performed within HLA-allele-positive subsets. Co-occurrence clustering excluded repertoires with fewer than 30,000 or more than 120,000 public chains, plus five with anomalous nucleotide sharing. TCRdb obtained this table from immuneACCESS and retained in-frame rearrangements with V and J assigned. These tables miss some clones; where compared with another copy, unresolved V genes account for less than half of the shortfall, and the remainder is unexplained. The D gene and trimming were derived from the DNA, and the V and J assignments and clone size from that table. The sample yields 200,000 to 250,000 clones; around 89% were counted once. Of the sample, 1% falls within the top ten clones.

Trimming leaves V shorter by 0 bases and J shorter by 2 bases, with the junction holding 5 bases beyond the gene matches. The CDR3 spans 16 residues, from the cysteine through the phenylalanine. Only the CDR3 part of the read is kept: 48 bases, read in frame from the first base. From the germline V gene (reference sequence), CDR1 is LNHNV and CDR2 is YYDKDF. The clonotype was recovered from a woman between 18 and 29 years old in good health and CMV-seronegative. Sequencing used PBMCs. The chain is encoded by TRBV15 joined to TRBJ1-2; TRBD1 agrees with 8 junctional bases. The nucleotides are TGTGCCACCAGCAGAGACAGGGGGCGGATAAACTATGGCTACACCTTC. Translated, this gives CATSRDRGRINYGYTF.